This entry concerns a single T cell receptor (beta chain). A read error may account for a junction end that differs from germline. Germline V gene lookup returns CDR1 MNHEY and CDR2 SMNVEV (reference sequence). The CDR3 has 13 amino acids. The source of the sample is a study of OX40 agonist ivuxolimab in advanced cancers. Data came from immunoSEQ multiplex PCR; TCRdb stores just in-frame clones and leaves some out. In the table there are some 30,000 clones, 74% of which are singletons. This specimen consisted of CD4+ or CD8+ T cells sorted from blood, obtained in a trial of the OX40 agonist ivuxolimab. The receptor was isolated from an adult with an advanced solid tumor such as melanoma, head and neck, liver or kidney cancer. This chain uses TRBV27 with TRBJ1-2; TRBD1 is a possible D gene (6 bases). For the CDR3, the DNA is TGTGCCAGCAGTTCCCGGGACAAGGATGGCCACACCTTC. As protein: CASSSRDKDGHTF.